The 15 T cell receptor beta chains below come from one sample, sequenced in a study of T cell repertoires in aging, cancer and after chemotherapy (dated by TCRdb to the late 2010s). The run used an Illumina MiSeq. Rearranged TRB sequences spanning V, D and J segments were amplified in a multiplex touch-down PCR with a mixed TRB-A/B primer pool. The public reads were run again by TCRdb, first through fastp at Q25 and then through MiXCR, and only productive beta chains were kept. One record per CDR3 amino acid sequence lists the most common genes and DNA. The table for this sample lists several thousand distinct CDR3 sequences; 23% of them were counted only once. Jointly, the top ten make up roughly 4.2% of the sample. TCR beta rearrangements were amplified from genomic DNA extracted from peripheral blood rather than from sorted cells or RNA. Sequencing was performed on blood. The receptors were sampled from a human donor with a blood cancer.

This clonotype ranks as medium-sized (0.01 to 0.1%). The rearrangement joins TRBV19 to TRBJ2-1; D call uncertain. The CDR3 covers 13 residues. The V and J ends lost 3 bases and 4 bases respectively, with 7 bases between them. Germline V gene data show CDR1 as LNHDA and CDR2 as SQIVND (reference sequence). CDR3 coding DNA: TGTGCCAGTAGTATTGGCAAGTACAATGAGCAGTTCTTC. Its protein product is CASSIGKYNEQFF.

This chain connects TRBV27 to TRBJ1-1; 8 bases are shared with TRBD1. The junction had 7 bases not matched to a gene; V was cut back by 9 bases and J by 4 bases. In germline, CDR1 is MNHEY, CDR2 SMNVEV (reference sequence). CDR3 length: 13 amino acids. The CDR3 sequence is CASKDRARTEAFF. In DNA form, the CDR3 reads TGTGCCAGTAAGGACAGGGCGCGCACTGAAGCTTTCTTT.

This clonotype has only a few counts. In DNA, the CDR3 is TGTGCCAGCAGCTTCCGGGGATCCTACGAGCAGTACTTC. It encodes CASSFRGSYEQYF. The rearrangement uses TRBV5-4 and TRBJ2-7; maybe TRBD2 (5 bases). This CDR3 is built from 13 residues. Trimming pared 2 bases from V and 1 base from J, leaving 7 bases between. From germline, CDR1 is SGHNT and CDR2 YYREEE (reference sequence).

Relative to its sample, this clonotype is medium-sized (0.01 to 0.1%). The chain employs TRBV6-2 or TRBV6-3 and TRBJ2-3; the match to TRBD2 covers 8 bases. The germline CDR1 and CDR2 sequences are MNHEY and SVGEGT. V dropped 6 bases and J dropped 2; count of bases not matched to a gene: 4. This CDR3 contains 14 residues. The CDR3 here is CASRPGGATDTQYF. The CDR3 nucleotides read TGTGCCAGCAGGCCCGGGGGGGCCACAGATACGCAGTATTTT.

There are a few counts of this clonotype. The chain joins TRBV5-1 to TRBJ2-5, with TRBD2 as a possible D gene (6 bases). CDR3 length equals 14 residues. Trimming pared 2 bases from V and 4 bases from J, leaving 12 bases between. Germline V gene data show CDR1 as SGHRS and CDR2 as YFSETQ. CDR3 nucleotide sequence: TGCGCCAGCAGCTTTGGGGGGAGGATAGAGACCCAGTACTTC. It yields the protein CASSFGGRIETQYF.

By its share, this clonotype is medium-sized. This rearrangement joins TRBV27 to TRBJ2-1, with TRBD2 identical over 12 bases. Germline CDR1 and CDR2: MNHEY and SMNVEV (reference sequence). Unmatched junction bases numbered 17, after V lost 8 bases and J lost 3 bases. The CDR3 covers 19 residues. This CDR3 reads CASATGLAGHSGVYNEQFF. Here the CDR3 DNA reads TGTGCCAGCGCGACGGGACTAGCGGGTCACTCAGGGGTCTACAATGAGCAGTTCTTC.

This clonotype is labeled as medium-sized. The J gene is TRBJ2-5, the V gene TRBV19; D might be TRBD1 or TRBD2, each matching 5 bases. Between the trimmed V and J ends, which lost 5 bases and 4 bases, there was a span of 14 bases. Germline CDR1 and CDR2: LNHDA and SQIVND (reference sequence). The CDR3 runs 14 residues. CDR3 sequence: CASSVPGTRETQYF. CDR3 nucleotide sequence: TGTGCCAGTAGTGTTCCTGGGACCCGAGAGACCCAGTACTTC.

This clonotype was counted a few times. The chain employs TRBV12-3 or TRBV12-4 and TRBJ1-1; the D gene is possibly TRBD1 (6 bases). Trimming left V 6 bases short and J 5 bases short, with 16 bases between. This CDR3 spans 14 amino acids. CDR3 residues: CASRLDSWGTEAFF. The CDR3 nucleotides read TGTGCCAGCAGGTTGGACAGCTGGGGTACTGAAGCTTTCTTT.

This clonotype ranks as medium-sized. The V call is TRBV6-6, the J call TRBJ2-5; 8 nucleotides line up with TRBD1. V lost 0 bases and J lost 4; bases outside the gene matches: 7. This CDR3 contains 16 residues. CDR1 and CDR2 (germline): MNHNY, SVGAGI (reference sequence). For the CDR3, the DNA is TGTGCCAGCAGTTACTCGTCCAGGGGGCATGGAGAGACCCAGTACTTC. Protein: CASSYSSRGHGETQYF.

This clonotype was detected only a few times. The chain uses TRBV5-4 and TRBJ1-1; D perhaps matches TRBD1 (6 bases). The germline V gene encodes CDR1 SGHNT and CDR2 YYREEE (reference sequence). V lost 1 base and J lost 4, with 23 bases in between. This CDR3 contains 18 residues. The CDR3 is CASSLTGRGRGYGTEAFF. CDR3 bases: TGTGCCAGCAGCTTGACAGGGAGAGGGAGGGGATACGGCACTGAAGCTTTCTTT.

Sample share makes this clonotype medium-sized. The chain employs TRBV15 and TRBJ1-5; 8 bases match TRBD1. The length of the CDR3 is 17 residues. Germline V gives CDR1 LNHNV, CDR2 YYDKDF (reference sequence). The trim removed 1 base at V and 5 bases at J, leaving 10 bases unmatched. CDR3 in DNA: TGTGCCACCAGCAGAGCGCCCTTGGACAGGGACTATCAGCCCCAGCATTTT. It encodes CATSRAPLDRDYQPQHF.

There are a few counts of this clonotype. The chain recombines TRBV5-1 with TRBJ2-1, with D tentatively TRBD1 (5 bases). Trimming stripped 2 bases from V and 7 bases from J, with 10 bases between. The CDR3 spans 13 residues. In germline, CDR1 is SGHRS, CDR2 YFSETQ. As DNA, the CDR3 is TGCGCCAGCAGCTTTAACAGGAGAAATGAGCAGTTCTTC. Its protein product is CASSFNRRNEQFF.

The chain is built from TRBV5-1 and TRBJ1-1; no firm D call. Germline V gene lookup returns CDR1 SGHRS and CDR2 YFSETQ. The CDR3 runs 12 residues. The V gene lost 6 bases and the J gene lost 1 base, with 7 bases spanning the gap. CDR3 amino acids: CASNTGNTEAFF. As DNA, the CDR3 is TGCGCCAGCAACACCGGGAACACTGAAGCTTTCTTT.

By proportion, this clonotype is medium-sized. The gene calls are TRBV6-6 and TRBJ1-6; 7 bases agree with TRBD1. CDR1 and CDR2 from the germline V gene are MNHNY and SVGAGI (reference sequence). V lost 7 bases to trimming and J lost 10 bases; unmatched junction nucleotides: 10. The CDR3 is made up of 14 amino acids. CDR3 in amino acids: CASTPDRAGSPLHF. CDR3 nucleotides: TGTGCCAGCACCCCTGACAGGGCTGGATCACCCCTCCACTTT.

This clonotype was recorded a few times. This sequence joins TRBV11-2 and TRBJ2-1, with D perhaps given as TRBD1 or TRBD2 (5 bases each). This CDR3 is built from 14 residues. Trimming stripped 4 bases from V and 4 bases from J, with 11 bases between. CDR1 and CDR2 from the germline V gene are SGHAT and FQNNGV. This chain's CDR3 is CASSYRDGYNEQFF. CDR3 sequence (DNA): TGTGCCAGCAGCTATCGGGACGGATACAATGAGCAGTTCTTC.